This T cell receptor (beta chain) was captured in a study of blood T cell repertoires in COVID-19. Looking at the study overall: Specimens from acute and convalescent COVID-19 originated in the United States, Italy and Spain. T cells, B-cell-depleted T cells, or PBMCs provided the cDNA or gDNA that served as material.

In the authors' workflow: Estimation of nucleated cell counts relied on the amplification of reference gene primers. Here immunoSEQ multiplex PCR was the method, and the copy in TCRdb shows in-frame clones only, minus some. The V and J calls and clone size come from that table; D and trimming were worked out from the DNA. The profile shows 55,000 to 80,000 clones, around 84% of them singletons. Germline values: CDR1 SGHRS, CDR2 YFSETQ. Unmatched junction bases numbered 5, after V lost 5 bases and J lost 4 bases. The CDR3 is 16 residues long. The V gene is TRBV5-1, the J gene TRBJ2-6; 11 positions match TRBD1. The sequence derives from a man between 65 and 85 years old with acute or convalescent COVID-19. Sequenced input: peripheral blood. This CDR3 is CASRPGQGAGANVLTF. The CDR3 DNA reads TGCGCCAGCAGACCTGGACAGGGGGCCGGGGCCAACGTCCTGACTTTC.